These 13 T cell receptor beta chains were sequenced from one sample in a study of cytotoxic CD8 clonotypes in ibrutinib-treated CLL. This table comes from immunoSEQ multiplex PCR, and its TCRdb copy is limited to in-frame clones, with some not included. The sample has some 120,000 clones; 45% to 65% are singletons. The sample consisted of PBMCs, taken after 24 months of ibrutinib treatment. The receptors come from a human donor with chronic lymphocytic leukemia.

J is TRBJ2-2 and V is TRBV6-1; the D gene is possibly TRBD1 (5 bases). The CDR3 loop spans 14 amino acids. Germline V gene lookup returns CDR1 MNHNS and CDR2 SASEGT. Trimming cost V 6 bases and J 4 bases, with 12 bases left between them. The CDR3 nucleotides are TGTGCCAGCAGCTTACAGGTGGCCACCGGGGAGCTGTTTTTT. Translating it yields CASSLQVATGELFF.

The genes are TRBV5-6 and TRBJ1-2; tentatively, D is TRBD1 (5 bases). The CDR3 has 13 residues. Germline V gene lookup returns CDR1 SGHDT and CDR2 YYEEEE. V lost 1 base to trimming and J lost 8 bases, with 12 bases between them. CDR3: CASSLPQGGGYTF. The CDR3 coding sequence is TGTGCCAGCAGCTTGCCCCAGGGCGGCGGCTACACCTTC.

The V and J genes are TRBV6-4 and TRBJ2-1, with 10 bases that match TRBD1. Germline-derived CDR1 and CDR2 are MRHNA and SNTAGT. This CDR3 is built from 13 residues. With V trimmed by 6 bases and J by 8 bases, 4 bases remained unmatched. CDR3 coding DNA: TGTGCCAGCAGCGGGACAGGGGACCATGAGCAGTTCTTC. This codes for CASSGTGDHEQFF.

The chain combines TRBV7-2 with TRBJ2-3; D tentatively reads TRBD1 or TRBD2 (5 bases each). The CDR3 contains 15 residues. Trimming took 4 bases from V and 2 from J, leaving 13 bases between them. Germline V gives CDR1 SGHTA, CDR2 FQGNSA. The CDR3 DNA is TGTGCCAGCAGCTCCGGGACCAGGAACACAGATACGCAGTATTTT. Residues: CASSSGTRNTDTQYF. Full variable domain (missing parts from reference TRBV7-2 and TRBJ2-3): GAGVSQSPSNKVTEKGKDVELRCDPISGHTALYWYRQSLGQGLEFLIYFQGNSAPDKSGLPSDRFSAERTGGSVSTLTIQRTQQEDSAVYLCASSSGTRNTDTQYFGPGTRLTVL.

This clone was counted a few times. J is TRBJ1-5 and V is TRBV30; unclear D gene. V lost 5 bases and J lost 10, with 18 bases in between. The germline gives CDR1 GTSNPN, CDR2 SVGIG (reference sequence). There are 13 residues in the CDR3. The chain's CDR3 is CAWDNGVSGPQHF. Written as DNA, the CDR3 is TGTGCCTGGGACAACGGAGTCTCTGGCCCCCAGCATTTT.

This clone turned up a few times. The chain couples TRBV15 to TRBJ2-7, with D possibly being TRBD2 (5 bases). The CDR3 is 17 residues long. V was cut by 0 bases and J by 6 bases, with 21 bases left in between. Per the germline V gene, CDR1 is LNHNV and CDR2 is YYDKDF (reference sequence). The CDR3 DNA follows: TGTGCCACCAGCAGAGATCCCGGAGGCTCCCTGGGCTCCGAGCAGTACTTC. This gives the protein CATSRDPGGSLGSEQYF.

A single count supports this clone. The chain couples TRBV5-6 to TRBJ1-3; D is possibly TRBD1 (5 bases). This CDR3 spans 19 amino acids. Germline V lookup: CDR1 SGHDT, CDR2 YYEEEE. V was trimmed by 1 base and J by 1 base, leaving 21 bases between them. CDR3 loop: CASSLWGRSKPSSGNTIYF. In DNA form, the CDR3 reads TGTGCCAGCAGCTTGTGGGGCAGGTCAAAGCCATCATCTGGAAACACCATATATTTT.

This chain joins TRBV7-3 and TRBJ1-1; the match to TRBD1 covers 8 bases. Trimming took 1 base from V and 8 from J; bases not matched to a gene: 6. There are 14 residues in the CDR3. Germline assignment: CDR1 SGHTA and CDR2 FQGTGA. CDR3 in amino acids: CASSLKSGTGEAFF. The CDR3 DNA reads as TGTGCCAGCAGCTTAAAGTCCGGGACAGGCGAAGCTTTCTTT. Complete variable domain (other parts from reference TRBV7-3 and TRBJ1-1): GAGVSQTPSNKVTEKGKYVELRCDPISGHTALYWYRQSLGQGPEFLIYFQGTGAADDSGLPNDRFFAVRPEGSVSTLKIQRTERGDSAVYLCASSLKSGTGEAFFGQGTRLTVV.

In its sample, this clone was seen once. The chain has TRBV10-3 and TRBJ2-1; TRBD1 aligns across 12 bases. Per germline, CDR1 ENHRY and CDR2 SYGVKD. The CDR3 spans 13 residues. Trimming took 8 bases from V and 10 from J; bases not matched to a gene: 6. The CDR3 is CAIEPGQGAEQFF. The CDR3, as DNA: TGTGCCATCGAACCGGGACAGGGGGCGGAGCAGTTCTTC.

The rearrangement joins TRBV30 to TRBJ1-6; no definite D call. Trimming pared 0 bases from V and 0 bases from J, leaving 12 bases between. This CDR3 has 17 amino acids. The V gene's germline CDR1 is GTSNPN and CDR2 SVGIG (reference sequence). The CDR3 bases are TGTGCCTGGAGTGTTTTCGGCCTGAGCTCCTATAATTCACCCCTCCACTTT. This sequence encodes CAWSVFGLSSYNSPLHF.

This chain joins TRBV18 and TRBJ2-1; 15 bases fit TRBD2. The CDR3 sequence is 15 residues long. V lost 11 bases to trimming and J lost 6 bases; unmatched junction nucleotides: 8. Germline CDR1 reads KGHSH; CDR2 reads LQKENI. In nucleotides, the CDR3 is TGTGCCGGCCGGACTAGCGGGGGGGCTGCCAATGAGCAGTTCTTC. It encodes CAGRTSGGAANEQFF.

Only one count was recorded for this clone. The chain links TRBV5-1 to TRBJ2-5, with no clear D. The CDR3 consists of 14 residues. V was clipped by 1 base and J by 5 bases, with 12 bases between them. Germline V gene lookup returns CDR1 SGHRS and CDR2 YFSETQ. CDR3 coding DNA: TGCGCCAGCAGCTTGAGCGTCCTAGGGGAGACCCAGTACTTC. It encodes CASSLSVLGETQYF.

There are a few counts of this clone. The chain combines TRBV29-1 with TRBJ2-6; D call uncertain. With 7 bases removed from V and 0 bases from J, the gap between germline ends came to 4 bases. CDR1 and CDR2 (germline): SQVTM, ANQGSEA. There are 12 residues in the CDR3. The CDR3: CSAFSGANVLTF. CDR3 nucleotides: TGCAGCGCTTTCTCTGGGGCCAACGTCCTGACTTTC.